This TCR beta chain was sequenced for a study of blood T cells in healthy people across ages. General observations from the study: Because sorting was not performed, PBMCs prevented conclusive naive versus antigen-experienced comparison.

A second PCR of roughly 6 to 12 cycles used a sample-barcoded 5' primer and a J-beta primer mix. Each TCR beta cDNA got a 12-nucleotide random molecular identifier. TCRdb redid the calling of the 5' RACE reads with MiXCR, one entry per CDR3 protein. Of roughly 560,000 distinct CDR3 sequences listed, under 30% were seen once; the top ten hold 8.7%. Each donor supplied about 9.6 milliliters of peripheral blood. The extraction recovered at least 6 micrograms of total RNA per sample. V lost 5 bases and J 4 bases, leaving 10 bases between the germline ends. CDR1 and CDR2 from the germline V gene are SEHNR and FQNEAQ (reference sequence). The CDR3 spans 13 residues. This clonotype was seen a handful of times. Its antigen is currently unknown. These data were also filed under a second study, of T cells of mothers and their children.

The sample comprised blood. This chain joins TRBV7-9 and TRBJ2-3; D gene uncertain. The TCR sequence derives from a boy aged 5-17 years in good health. The CDR3 region is CASSPSRADTQYF. In DNA, the CDR3 is TGTGCCAGCAGCCCTTCACGGGCAGATACGCAGTATTTT. Full variable domain (remainder filled in from reference TRBV7-9 and TRBJ2-3): DTGVSQNPRHKITKRGQNVTFRCDPISEHNRLYWYRQTLGQGPEFLTYFQNEAQLEKSRLLSDRFSAERPKGSFSTLEIQRTEQGDSAMYLCASSPSRADTQYFGPGTRLTVL.